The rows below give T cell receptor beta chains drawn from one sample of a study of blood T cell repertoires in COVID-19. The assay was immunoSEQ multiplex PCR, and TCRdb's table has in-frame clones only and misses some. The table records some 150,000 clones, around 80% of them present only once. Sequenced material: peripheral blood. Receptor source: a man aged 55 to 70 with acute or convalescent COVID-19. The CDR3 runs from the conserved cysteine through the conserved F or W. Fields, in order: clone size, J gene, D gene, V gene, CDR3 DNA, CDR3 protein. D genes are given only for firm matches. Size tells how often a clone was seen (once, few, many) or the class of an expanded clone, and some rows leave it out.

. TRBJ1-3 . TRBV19 TGTGCCAGTACGGAGGTCGGAAGAGGGACCATATATTTT CASTEVGRGTIYF
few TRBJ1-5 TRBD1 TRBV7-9 TGTGCCAGCAGCTTAGCAGGGGGCGGTCAGCCCCAGCATTTT CASSLAGGGQPQHF
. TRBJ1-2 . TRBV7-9 TGTGCCAGCAGCTTAACGGACTATGGCTACACCTTC CASSLTDYGYTF
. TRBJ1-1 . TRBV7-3 TGTGCCAGCAGCTTAGATCGGGACACTGAAGCTTTCTTT CASSLDRDTEAFF
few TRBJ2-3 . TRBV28 TGTGCCAGCACTTCCCCATCGGGGAGCACAGATACGCAGTATTTT CASTSPSGSTDTQYF
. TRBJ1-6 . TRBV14 TGTGCCAGCAGCGGGGCGAGGACACAGAATTCACCCCTCCACTTT CASSGARTQNSPLHF
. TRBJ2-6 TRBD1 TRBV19 TGTGCCAGTAGTATGGGGACAGGTCCCTCTGGGGCCAACGTCCTGACTTTC CASSMGTGPSGANVLTF
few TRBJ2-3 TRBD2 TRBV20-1 TGCAGTGCGGGACTAGTTGATACGCAGTATTTT CSAGLVDTQYF
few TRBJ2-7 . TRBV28 TGTGCCAGCAGCCCAGATAGGGGGTCCTACGAGCAGTACTTC CASSPDRGSYEQYF
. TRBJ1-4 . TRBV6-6 TGTGCCAGCAGTTACCTTGGCACTAATGAAAAACTGTTTTTT CASSYLGTNEKLFF
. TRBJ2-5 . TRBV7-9 TGTGCCAGCAGCTTGGGAGTGGGCGCCGCACAAGAGACCCAGTACTTC CASSLGVGAAQETQYF
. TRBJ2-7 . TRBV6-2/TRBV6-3 TGTGCCAGCAGTTACTCGGGCAGCTATGGACAGTACGAGCAGTACTTC CASSYSGSYGQYEQYF
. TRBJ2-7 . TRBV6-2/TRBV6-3 TGTGCCAGCAGTCCCCCCACAGGGAATGTCCGCTACGAGCAGTACTTC CASSPPTGNVRYEQYF
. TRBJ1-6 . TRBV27 TGTGCCAGCAGGCCCGGGACTTCCTCTACCTATAATTCACCCCTCCACTTT CASRPGTSSTYNSPLHF
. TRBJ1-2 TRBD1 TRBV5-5 TGTGCCAGCAGCGGCAGGGGGCGCCTAAACTATGGCTACACCTTC CASSGRGRLNYGYTF
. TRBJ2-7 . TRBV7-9 TGTGCCAGCAGCTTAGCAGACCTTACTAACTACGAGCAGTACTTC CASSLADLTNYEQYF
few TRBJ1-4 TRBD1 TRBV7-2 TGTGCCAGCAGTCGGGGGACAGGGGGCCCCAATGAAAAACTGTTTTTT CASSRGTGGPNEKLFF
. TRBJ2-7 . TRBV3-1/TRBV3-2 TGTGCCAGCAGCCCCCCAACCTACGAGCAGTACTTC CASSPPTYEQYF
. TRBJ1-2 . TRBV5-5 TGTGCCAGCAGCTTGGGGACGGGAACTAACTATGGCTACACCTTC CASSLGTGTNYGYTF
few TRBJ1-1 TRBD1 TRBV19 TGTGCCAGTACACAGGGGGCCCCCTTTGAAGCTTTCTTT CASTQGAPFEAFF
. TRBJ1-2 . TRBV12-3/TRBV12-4 TGTGCCAGCAGTTTCCAGGCCAGTCGGGGCTACACCTTC CASSFQASRGYTF
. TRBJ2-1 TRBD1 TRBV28 TGTGCCAGCAGTCAGTCTTGGGACAGGTACTACAATGAGCAGTTCTTC CASSQSWDRYYNEQFF
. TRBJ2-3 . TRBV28 TGTGCCAGCAGACGAGAAGATACGCAGTATTTT CASRREDTQYF
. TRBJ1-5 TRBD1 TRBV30 TGTGCCTGGAGTCCGGGACAGGGCTTTTATAGCAATCAGCCCCAGCATTTT CAWSPGQGFYSNQPQHF
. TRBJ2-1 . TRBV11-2 TGTGCCAGCAGCTTAGACAGGGGACCCTACAATGAGCAGTTCTTC CASSLDRGPYNEQFF